This TCR beta chain was found in a study of technical replicates of blood from a few donors. Produced via immunoSEQ multiplex PCR; TCRdb's table is partial and in-frame only. The data hold about 61,000 clones, with almost 97% observed a single time. The CDR3 runs 15 residues. Trimming removed 3 bases from V and 0 bases from J, with 9 bases in between. Per the germline V gene, CDR1 is MNHNS and CDR2 is SASEGT. The sample comprised T cells isolated from PBMCs. The receptor comes from a human donor in good health. V gene TRBV6-1 combines with J gene TRBJ1-5; D not resolved. DNA for the CDR3: TGTGCCAGCAGTGAGCGGCAGTCTAGCAATCAGCCCCAGCATTTT. It specifies CASSERQSSNQPQHF.